This TCR beta chain was recovered during a study of T cell responses to AZD1222 COVID-19 vaccine. Study-level findings and limits: After the peak T cell response, and only then, were repertoires sampled. Targets within unmutated variant regions were reportedly found for nearly half of spike-specific TCRs. In a largely white British group with more females than males, clonal diversity was possibly underestimated.

CDR3 length: 13 amino acids. V lost 4 bases and J lost 3, with 13 bases in between. Germline-derived CDR1 and CDR2 are SQVTM and ANQGSEA. About this clone: Its antigen is as yet unknown.

Produced via immunoSEQ multiplex PCR; TCRdb's table is partial and in-frame only. The profile shows about 130,000 clones, roughly 90% of them singletons. The receptor was derived from an adult who received the AZD1222 COVID-19 vaccine. The specimen was peripheral blood, collected 28 days after the second AZD1222 dose. V is TRBV29-1 and J is TRBJ2-7, with D maybe TRBD2 (5 bases). CDR3 residues: CSVGLPQYYEQYF. CDR3 nucleotides: TGCAGCGTTGGACTACCCCAGTACTACGAGCAGTACTTC.